This T cell receptor beta chain was recovered during a study of vaccination effects on CD4 cells after COVID-19. Points from the study as a whole: In the study, convalescent patients were few, and early post-infection timepoints were absent.

The ViraFEST assay expanded antigen-specific CD4+ T cells with viral peptide pools before sequencing. Cells that had been cultured for approximately ten days were the source of isolated CD4+ T cells. Nobody among the vaccine recipients had prior SARS-CoV-2 infection (nucleocapsid antibodies were negative). In the cultures, half the medium was exchanged for IL-2 medium on days 3 and 7. Note on this clone: Its antigen is unidentified.

Assay: immunoSEQ multiplex PCR; the TCRdb copy retains only in-frame clones and omits some. Among over 25,000 clones, 72% were seen once, and the ten largest hold about 10%. From germline, CDR1 is SQVTM and CDR2 ANQGSEA. The CDR3 extends over 11 amino acids. The V and J ends lost 2 bases and 5 bases respectively, with 6 bases between them. The sample here was CD4+ T cells from PBMCs cultured with SARS-CoV-2 spike peptides, taken before COVID-19 vaccination. This clonotype was obtained from a human donor who received a COVID-19 vaccine. The chain combines TRBV29-1 with TRBJ1-2, with D unclear. The CDR3 bases are TGCAGCGTTGAAATGGCGTATGGCTACACCTTC. Protein product: CSVEMAYGYTF. The complete variable domain, with remaining parts taken from reference TRBV29-1 and TRBJ1-2, reads SAVISQKPSRDICQRGTSLTIQCQVDSQVTMMFWYRQQPGQSLTLIATANQGSEATYESGFVIDKFPISRPNLTFSTLTVSNMSPEDSSIYLCSVEMAYGYTFGSGTRLTVV.